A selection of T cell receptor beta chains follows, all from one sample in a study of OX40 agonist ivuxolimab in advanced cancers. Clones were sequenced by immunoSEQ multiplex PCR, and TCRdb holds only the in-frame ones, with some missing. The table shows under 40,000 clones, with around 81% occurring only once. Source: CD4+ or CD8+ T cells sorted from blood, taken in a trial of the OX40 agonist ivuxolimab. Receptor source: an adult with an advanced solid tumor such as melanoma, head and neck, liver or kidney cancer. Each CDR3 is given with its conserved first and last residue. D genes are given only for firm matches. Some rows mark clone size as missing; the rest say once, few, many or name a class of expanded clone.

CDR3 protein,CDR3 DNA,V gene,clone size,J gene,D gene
CASSPRVLENTEAFF,TGCGCCAGCAGCCCCAGGGTCTTGGAGAACACTGAAGCTTTCTTT,TRBV4-3,.,TRBJ1-1,.
CASSLRGRQDTQYF,TGCGCCAGCAGCTTGAGGGGGCGCCAAGATACGCAGTATTTT,TRBV5-1,once,TRBJ2-3,TRBD1
CASSLVQAYSYEQYF,TGTGCCAGCAGTTTAGTCCAGGCTTACTCCTACGAGCAGTACTTC,TRBV28,.,TRBJ2-7,.
CASCLEGVYGYTF,TGTGCCAGCTGTCTGGAGGGGGTGTATGGCTACACCTTC,TRBV28,.,TRBJ1-2,.
CASSSPQGENTGELFF,TGTGCCAGCAGCTCCCCCCAGGGAGAGAACACCGGGGAGCTGTTTTTT,TRBV7-9,.,TRBJ2-2,.
CAIRGQGDTEAFF,TGTGCCATCAGGGGACAGGGCGACACTGAAGCTTTCTTT,TRBV10-3,.,TRBJ1-1,TRBD1
CASSLGRQFTGELFF,TGTGCCAGCAGCTTAGGGCGGCAATTCACCGGGGAGCTGTTTTTT,TRBV5-4,.,TRBJ2-2,.
CASSLGQGGYNEQFF,TGTGCCAGTAGCCTGGGACAGGGAGGCTACAATGAGCAGTTCTTC,TRBV19,.,TRBJ2-1,TRBD1
CASSQVMTWSSYEQYF,TGCGCCAGCAGCCAAGTCATGACATGGTCCTCCTACGAGCAGTACTTC,TRBV4-1,.,TRBJ2-7,.
CASSMGTGGNIQYF,TGTGCCAGTAGTATGGGGACAGGGGGAAACATTCAGTACTTC,TRBV19,.,TRBJ2-4,TRBD1
CASSSRTGYEQYF,TGTGCCAGCAGCTCCAGGACAGGCTACGAGCAGTACTTC,TRBV5-1,.,TRBJ2-7,TRBD1
CASSQDQGDQPQHF,TGTGCCAGCAGCCAAGATCAAGGGGATCAGCCCCAGCATTTT,TRBV4-2,few,TRBJ1-5,.
CASSFLEPSYEQYF,TGTGCCAGCAGCTTTCTGGAGCCATCCTACGAGCAGTACTTC,TRBV7-8,.,TRBJ2-7,.
CASRRTGLNEKLFF,TGTGCCAGCAGGCGGACAGGACTTAATGAAAAACTGTTTTTT,TRBV27,.,TRBJ1-4,TRBD1
CASKNLGTGGNIQYF,TGTGCCAGCAAAAATCTCGGGACAGGCGGAAACATTCAGTACTTC,TRBV5-4,.,TRBJ2-4,TRBD1
CASSPYPTGGTYEQYF,TGTGCCAGCAGCCCATACCCCACGGGGGGAACCTACGAGCAGTACTTC,TRBV7-6,.,TRBJ2-7,TRBD2
CASSMKGTDTQYF,TGTGCCAGCAGCATGAAGGGCACAGATACGCAGTATTTT,TRBV7-2,.,TRBJ2-3,.
CASSTPGLGQETQYF,TGTGCCAGTAGTACACCGGGACTAGGACAAGAGACCCAGTACTTC,TRBV19,.,TRBJ2-5,TRBD2
CASSEVGTGEYEQYF,TGTGCCAGCAGTGAAGTGGGGACAGGGGAATACGAGCAGTACTTC,TRBV6-1,.,TRBJ2-7,TRBD1
CASRWTGGDEQYF,TGTGCCAGCAGATGGACAGGGGGCGACGAGCAGTACTTC,TRBV27,.,TRBJ2-7,TRBD1
CASSQLGGSTDTQYF,TGCGCCAGCAGCCAACTAGGGGGGAGCACAGATACGCAGTATTTT,TRBV4-3,.,TRBJ2-3,.
CSVRAAASRTDTQYF,TGCAGCGTGAGGGCCGCAGCTTCCCGCACAGATACGCAGTATTTT,TRBV29-1,few,TRBJ2-3,.
CASSLEFSEAFF,TGTGCCAGCAGCTTAGAATTTTCTGAAGCTTTCTTT,TRBV7-2,.,TRBJ1-1,.
CASSPGTAGFGNTIYF,TGTGCCAGCAGCCCAGGGACAGCCGGCTTTGGAAACACCATATATTTT,TRBV7-6,.,TRBJ1-3,TRBD1
CASSQEPLYNEQFF,TGTGCCAGCAGCCAAGAACCGCTCTACAATGAGCAGTTCTTC,TRBV4-2,.,TRBJ2-1,.
CASSMGGGTEAFF,TGTGCCAGTAGTATGGGGGGGGGCACTGAAGCTTTCTTT,TRBV19,once,TRBJ1-1,.
CASSIGQVPLDTQYF,TGTGCCAGTAGTATCGGACAGGTCCCCCTAGATACGCAGTATTTT,TRBV19,.,TRBJ2-3,TRBD1
CASSIVGQGATQPQHF,TGTGCCAGTAGTATAGTTGGACAGGGGGCCACTCAGCCCCAGCATTTT,TRBV19,few,TRBJ1-5,TRBD1
CASSTTGGREKLFF,TGCGCCAGCAGCACGACAGGGGGCCGTGAAAAACTGTTTTTT,TRBV5-1,.,TRBJ1-4,TRBD1
CASSSYRGPGETQYF,TGCGCCAGCAGCTCCTACAGGGGTCCAGGAGAGACCCAGTACTTC,TRBV5-1,.,TRBJ2-5,TRBD1
CASSVGTGGSGNTIYF,TGTGCCAGCAGCGTTGGGACAGGGGGCTCTGGAAACACCATATATTTT,TRBV9,.,TRBJ1-3,TRBD1
CASSFQRGRDYTF,TGTGCCAGCAGCTTCCAGCGGGGTCGGGACTACACCTTC,TRBV7-2,few,TRBJ1-2,.
CASSRRQAVSTGELFF,TGTGCCAGCAGCCGGAGACAGGCGGTGTCGACCGGGGAGCTGTTTTTT,TRBV5-4,few,TRBJ2-2,.
CASSHGLTGGDTGELFF,TGCGCCAGCAGCCACGGCTTGACGGGAGGCGACACCGGGGAGCTGTTTTTT,TRBV4-1,.,TRBJ2-2,TRBD2
CASSQDHGEAGNTIYF,TGCGCCAGCAGCCAAGATCACGGGGAGGCAGGAAACACCATATATTTT,TRBV4-3,.,TRBJ1-3,.
CASSQVRGRDGSGYGYTF,TGCGCCAGCAGCCAAGTTAGGGGCAGGGATGGTTCGGGTTATGGCTACACCTTC,TRBV4-3,.,TRBJ1-2,.
CASSQAPGHNYGYTF,TGCGCCAGCAGCCAAGCCCCGGGGCACAACTATGGCTACACCTTC,TRBV4-1,once,TRBJ1-2,.
CASSRSGAPWLFF,TGTGCCAGCAGCCGAAGCGGGGCCCCTTGGCTGTTTTTT,TRBV7-9,.,TRBJ2-2,TRBD2
CASIPTTGSDGYTF,TGTGCCAGCATCCCCACGACAGGGAGCGATGGCTACACCTTC,TRBV5-4,.,TRBJ1-2,TRBD1